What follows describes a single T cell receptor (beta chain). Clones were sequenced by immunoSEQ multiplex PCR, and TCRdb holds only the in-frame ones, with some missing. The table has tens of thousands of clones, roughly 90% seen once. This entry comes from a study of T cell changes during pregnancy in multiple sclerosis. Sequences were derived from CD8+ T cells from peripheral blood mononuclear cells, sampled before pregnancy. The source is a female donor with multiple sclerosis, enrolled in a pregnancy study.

DNA for the CDR3: TGTGCCAGCAGCTTGACAGGGTCTGAAGCTTTCTTT. Amino acid sequence: CASSLTGSEAFF. V and J are TRBV5-4 and TRBJ1-1; TRBD1 is a possible D gene (6 bases). The germline V and J ends were trimmed by 1 base and 6 bases, with 7 bases remaining between them. Germline V gene data show CDR1 as SGHNT and CDR2 as YYREEE (reference sequence). The CDR3 is 12 residues long.